The 29 T cell receptor beta chains given below trace back to one sample, sequenced in a study of T cell responses to AZD1222 COVID-19 vaccine. The protocol was immunoSEQ multiplex PCR, while the TCRdb copy is restricted to in-frame clones and leaves out a portion. There are roughly 150,000 clones in the sample; around 91% occur only once, and about a tenth lies in the top ten. Sequenced here: peripheral blood, sampled 28 days after the second AZD1222 dose. The source is an adult who received the AZD1222 COVID-19 vaccine.

J is TRBJ2-7 and V is TRBV6-1; D is undetermined. V was shortened by 3 bases and J by 0 bases, with 12 bases between the two germline ends. Germline V CDR1 and CDR2: MNHNS, SASEGT. The CDR3 has 15 amino acids. DNA of the CDR3: TGTGCCAGCAGTGATTTAGGGTCCCTCTCCTACGAGCAGTACGTC. Residues: CASSDLGSLSYEQYV.

The chain carries TRBV19 and TRBJ1-2; D may be TRBD1 (5 bases). CDR1 and CDR2 from the germline V gene are LNHDA and SQIVND (reference sequence). This CDR3 contains 16 residues. The V end was cut by 0 bases, the J end by 0 bases, with 11 bases between. CDR3 loop: CASSIEPRVSNYGYTF. The CDR3 region has the DNA TGTGCCAGTAGTATAGAACCCAGGGTTTCTAACTATGGCTACACCTTC.

The CDR3 here is CASTFQGFGVHNEQFF. Here the CDR3 DNA reads TGTGCCAGCACCTTTCAGGGGTTCGGAGTCCACAATGAGCAGTTCTTC. The chain couples TRBV28 to TRBJ2-1; tentatively, D is TRBD1 (6 bases). With 7 bases removed from V and 5 bases from J, the gap between germline ends came to 21 bases. The CDR3 totals 16 residues. CDR1 MDHEN and CDR2 SYDVKM come from the germline V gene.

This clone was observed a single time. The rearrangement uses TRBV7-9 and TRBJ2-7, with D hard to call. Germline V gene sequence: CDR1 SEHNR, CDR2 FQNEAQ (reference sequence). The V end lost 5 bases, the J end lost 2 bases, and 13 bases lay between the germline ends. The length of the CDR3 is 14 residues. CDR3 coding DNA: TGTGCCAGCAGCCCGGACCTGGGCCCCTACGAGCAGTACGTC. Its protein product is CASSPDLGPYEQYV.

This clone was seen only a few times. This sequence joins TRBV13 and TRBJ2-2; D gene uncertain. V lost 1 base, J lost 3 bases, and 9 bases lay in between. CDR3 length: 15 residues. CDR1 and CDR2 (germline): PRHDT, FYEKMQ (reference sequence). The CDR3 bases are TGTGCCAGCAGCTTAGATCGGAGAGACACCGGGGAGCTGTTTTTT. This translates into CASSLDRRDTGELFF.

This chain links TRBV6-5 with TRBJ2-3, with D perhaps TRBD2 (5 bases). Germline V lookup: CDR1 MNHEY, CDR2 SVGAGI. V dropped 3 bases and J dropped 5 bases, with 12 bases sitting between them. The CDR3 sequence is 14 residues long. The DNA of the CDR3 is TGTGCCAGCAGTTATCGGGGTCGGCGAGATACGCAGTATTTT. The encoded protein is CASSYRGRRDTQYF.

DNA of the CDR3: TGTGCCAGCAGCCACGGGGCGGGAGAGGGAACAGATACGCAGTATTTT. Translated: CASSHGAGEGTDTQYF. V gene TRBV4-2 combines with J gene TRBJ2-3; 7 nucleotides agree with TRBD2. CDR1 and CDR2 (germline): LGHNA, YNFKEQ. The ends lost 3 bases at V and 3 bases at J; junction bases unmatched: 9. The CDR3 length is 16 residues.

V gene TRBV24-1 combines with J gene TRBJ1-5, with D perhaps matching TRBD1 (6 bases). The CDR3 is 16 residues long. Germline-derived CDR1 and CDR2 are KGHDR and SFDVKD. The V end was cut by 5 bases, the J end by 2 bases, with 15 bases between. CDR3 sequence: CATSARGQTRNQPQHF. The CDR3 DNA follows: TGTGCCACCAGTGCCCGCGGACAGACGCGCAATCAGCCCCAGCATTTT.

This clone has a handful of counts. The genes are TRBV24-1 and TRBJ2-3, with D unclear. This CDR3 spans 13 amino acids. V was cut by 4 bases and J by 0 bases, with 4 bases left in between. Germline lookup yields CDR1 KGHDR and CDR2 SFDVKD. The CDR3 spells CATSEPSTDTQYF. The CDR3, as DNA: TGTGCCACCAGTGAACCTAGCACAGATACGCAGTATTTT.

This clone was observed a single time. The chain recombines TRBV23-1 with TRBJ2-7; 9 bases map to TRBD1. TRBV23-1 is sorted into the ORF group, with uncertain function. V shed 1 base, J shed 7 bases, and the junction held 5 bases outside the gene matches. The CDR3 is 14 residues long. CDR3 residues: CASSQYRGPGEQYV. In DNA form, the CDR3 reads TGCGCCAGCAGTCAATACAGGGGGCCGGGAGAGCAGTACGTC.

The gene calls are TRBV10-3 and TRBJ1-1, with 11 bases identical to TRBD1. The trim removed 3 bases at V and 5 bases at J, leaving 8 bases unmatched. There are 16 residues in the CDR3. Germline values: CDR1 ENHRY, CDR2 SYGVKD. In DNA, the CDR3 is TGTGCCATCAGTGAAAGGACAGGGGGCTTTCGGACTGAAGCTTTCTTT. The encoded protein is CAISERTGGFRTEAFF.

The DNA for the CDR3 is TGTGCCAGCAGTTATAGAGTTAATGAAAAACTGTTTTTT. Translated, it gives CASSYRVNEKLFF. This chain links TRBV27 with TRBJ1-4; D remains unclear. The germline CDR1 and CDR2 sequences are MNHEY and SMNVEV (reference sequence). Trimming removed 4 bases from V and 4 bases from J, with 7 bases in between. The CDR3 runs 13 residues.

V gene TRBV7-9 combines with J gene TRBJ1-1; D is ambiguous. Germline CDR1 is SEHNR and CDR2 is FQNEAQ (reference sequence). With 2 bases removed from V and 1 base from J, the gap between germline ends came to 8 bases. The CDR3 contains 14 residues. The CDR3 sequence is CASSLSRENTEAFF. CDR3 sequence (DNA): TGTGCCAGCAGCTTATCCCGGGAGAACACTGAAGCTTTCTTT.

The V gene is TRBV28, the J gene TRBJ1-1, with 11 bases identical to TRBD1. The CDR3 has 15 residues. CDR1 is MDHEN and CDR2 is SYDVKM in the germline V gene. V lost 8 bases to trimming and J lost 5 bases; unmatched junction nucleotides: 10. The CDR3 here is CASPGTGGLITEAFF. CDR3 nucleotides: TGTGCCAGCCCCGGGACAGGGGGACTAATTACTGAAGCTTTCTTT.

The rearrangement joins TRBV18 to TRBJ2-1; possible D gene TRBD1, 5 bases. Trimming took 8 bases from V and 7 from J, leaving 15 bases between them. The CDR3 is 13 residues long. Germline V CDR1 and CDR2: KGHSH, LQKENI. This chain's CDR3 is CASRQGNQNEQFF. DNA of the CDR3: TGTGCCAGCCGTCAGGGCAATCAGAATGAGCAGTTCTTC.

This chain links TRBV5-1 with TRBJ2-1; 9 nucleotides line up with TRBD2. Germline-derived CDR1 and CDR2 are SGHRS and YFSETQ. V trimming: 0 bases; J trimming: 10 bases; junction bases outside the gene matches: 8. This CDR3 has 15 residues. In DNA, the CDR3 is TGCGCCAGCAGCTTGGCAGCGGGAGGAATAGAGGAGCAGTTCTTC. It encodes CASSLAAGGIEEQFF.

CDR3 in DNA: TGTGCCAGCACCACCGACAGGTCCTATGGCTACACCTTC. It translates to CASTTDRSYGYTF. V is TRBV18 and J is TRBJ1-2; D may be TRBD1 (6 bases). The CDR3 contains 13 residues. Germline-derived CDR1 and CDR2 are KGHSH and LQKENI. Trimming cost V 8 bases and J 4 bases, with 14 bases left between them.

A single count supports this clone. The chain links TRBV7-9 to TRBJ1-5; no definite D call. The V gene's germline CDR1 is SEHNR and CDR2 FQNEAQ (reference sequence). V lost 1 base, J lost 10 bases, and 14 bases lay in between. The length of the CDR3 is 14 residues. The CDR3 reads CASSLEKAVSPQHF. The CDR3 region has the DNA TGTGCCAGCAGCTTAGAGAAGGCGGTTAGTCCCCAGCATTTT.

The chain carries TRBV6-5 and TRBJ1-4, with a tentative D call TRBD1 (6 bases). This CDR3 region has 14 residues. Germline V CDR1 and CDR2: MNHEY, SVGAGI. V lost 4 bases and J lost 8, with 14 bases in between. The CDR3 DNA sequence: TGTGCCAGCAGTTTTCGGGGGGCAAGGGAAAAACTGTTTTTT. Encoded protein: CASSFRGAREKLFF.

This rearrangement joins TRBV27 to TRBJ2-7; 7 nucleotides match TRBD2. Germline V gives CDR1 MNHEY, CDR2 SMNVEV (reference sequence). The V gene end was trimmed by 5 bases and the J gene end by 6 bases; junction bases not matched to a gene: 7. The CDR3 sequence is 13 residues long. CDR3 nucleotides: TGTGCCAGCAGTGAACGAGGGAGGGGCGAGCAGTACGTC. This gives the protein CASSERGRGEQYV.

The genes are TRBV6-5 and TRBJ1-2; no clear D. This CDR3 is 12 amino acids long. CDR1 is MNHEY and CDR2 is SVGAGI in the germline V gene. V lost 7 bases and J 13 bases, leaving 19 bases between the germline ends. The CDR3 protein is CASTRGPPSSTF. CDR3 nucleotides: TGTGCCAGCACTAGAGGGCCCCCCAGTTCCACCTTC.

V is TRBV7-3 and J is TRBJ1-1, with D possibly being TRBD1 (5 bases). The germline CDR1 and CDR2 sequences are SGHTA and FQGTGA. CDR3 length equals 14 residues. V was clipped by 0 bases and J by 1 base, with 6 bases between them. As DNA, the CDR3 is TGTGCCAGCAGCTTAACCCAGGGGAACACTGAAGCTTTCTTT. This encodes CASSLTQGNTEAFF. The full variable domain, rest sourced from reference TRBV7-3 and TRBJ1-1, is GAGVSQTPSNKVTEKGKYVELRCDPISGHTALYWYRQSLGQGPEFLIYFQGTGAADDSGLPNDRFFAVRPEGSVSTLKIQRTERGDSAVYLCASSLTQGNTEAFFGQGTRLTVV.

For this clone: One junction end does not reproduce the germline sequence, and a read error may be involved. The chain uses TRBV7-7 and TRBJ2-2; tentatively, D is TRBD1 or TRBD2 (5 bases each). The CDR3 runs to 16 residues. Germline CDR1 SSHAT, CDR2 FNYEAQ (reference sequence). CDR3 sequence reads: CASRSTGTDNTGELFF. The CDR3 coding sequence is TGTGCTAGCAGGAGTACCGGGACCGATAACACCGGGGAGCTGTTTTTT.

On this clone: At the DNA level, this CDR3 is encoded by other sequences in the same sample as well. The rearrangement uses TRBV5-4 and TRBJ1-1, with a possible D match to TRBD1 (5 bases). The CDR3 extends over 15 amino acids. Germline lookup yields CDR1 SGHNT and CDR2 YYREEE (reference sequence). V dropped 0 bases and J dropped 1 base, with 10 bases sitting between them. This chain's CDR3 is CASSLVGQRNTEAFF. CDR3 in DNA: TGTGCCAGCAGCTTGGTGGGGCAGCGGAACACTGAAGCTTTCTTT. The full variable domain, completed using reference TRBV5-4 and TRBJ1-1, is ETGVTQSPTHLIKTRGQQVTLRCSSQSGHNTVSWYQQALGQGPQFIFQYYREEENGRGNFPPRFSGLQFPNYSSELNVNALELDDSALYLCASSLVGQRNTEAFFGQGTRLTVV.

The chain joins TRBV3-1 (or the pseudogene TRBV3-2) to TRBJ2-7, with TRBD2 matching 7 bases. Losses at the gene ends were 2 bases for V and 2 bases for J; bases not matched to a gene: 15. Looked up from germline, CDR1 is LGHDT and CDR2 is YNNKEL (reference sequence). The CDR3 extends over 18 amino acids. CDR3 in amino acids: CASSQHLDISGVTYEQYV. Written as DNA, the CDR3 is TGTGCCAGCAGCCAACATCTAGATATCAGCGGGGTCACCTACGAGCAGTACGTC.

This chain joins TRBV7-9 and TRBJ2-3; TRBD2 is a possible D gene (6 bases). The CDR3 covers 14 residues. Trimming pared 0 bases from V and 3 bases from J, leaving 7 bases between. Germline V gene lookup returns CDR1 SEHNR and CDR2 FQNEAQ (reference sequence). The CDR3 coding sequence is TGTGCCAGCAGCTTAGCGGGGGGTACAGATACGCAGTATTTT. Residues: CASSLAGGTDTQYF.

Note on this clone: This sample includes further DNA sequences coding for the same CDR3. The rearrangement links TRBV20-1 to TRBJ1-2; no clear D gene. Germline V gene data show CDR1 as DFQATT and CDR2 as SNEGSKA (reference sequence). The CDR3 totals 10 residues. V was trimmed by 3 bases and J by 5 bases, leaving 4 bases between them. The CDR3 coding sequence is TGCAGTGCTAGGTCATATGGCTACACCTTC. Translating gives CSARSYGYTF.

The chain couples TRBV7-2 to TRBJ1-1, with TRBD1 matching 9 bases. V was pared by 4 bases and J by 1 base, with 16 bases of the junction left unmatched. The CDR3 sequence is 19 residues long. CDR1 SGHTA and CDR2 FQGNSA come from the germline V gene. The CDR3 sequence: CASSSLGTGGFEENTEAFF. In DNA, the CDR3 is TGTGCCAGCAGCTCCCTTGGAACAGGGGGCTTTGAGGAGAACACTGAAGCTTTCTTT.

The chain joins TRBV30 to TRBJ1-5; TRBD1 matches at 8 bases. After removal of 0 bases from V and 3 bases from J, the junction contained 4 bases not matched to a gene. This CDR3 has 15 residues. The germline V gene encodes CDR1 GTSNPN and CDR2 SVGIG (reference sequence). CDR3 loop: CAWSVGTGNNQPQHF. CDR3 in DNA: TGTGCCTGGAGTGTGGGGACAGGCAACAATCAGCCCCAGCATTTT.